The 3 T cell receptor beta chains below all came from one sample that was sequenced in a study of blood T cell repertoires in COVID-19. Repertoires were generated with immunoSEQ multiplex PCR, while TCRdb's copy carries only in-frame clones and drops some. Of hundreds of thousands of clones listed, roughly 86% were seen once; the top ten hold roughly 0.8%. Sequencing used peripheral blood. Receptor source: a woman in her thirties with acute or convalescent COVID-19.

This clone was counted a single time. The chain employs TRBV12-5 and TRBJ2-3; D is possibly TRBD1 (6 bases). Looked up from germline, CDR1 is LGHNT and CDR2 is FRNRAP. The CDR3 covers 14 residues. Trimming removed 1 base at V and 3 bases at J, with 8 bases between. Written as DNA, the CDR3 is TGTGCTAGTGGTTTGGACAGGGTAACAGATACGCAGTATTTT. It yields the protein CASGLDRVTDTQYF.

The rearrangement uses TRBV4-2 and TRBJ2-3, with 7 nucleotides matching TRBD1. CDR3 length equals 13 residues. J was trimmed by 5 bases and V by 5 bases; bases with no gene match: 4. The germline CDR1 and CDR2 sequences are LGHNA and YNFKEQ. CDR3 in DNA: TGTGCCAGCAGCAAAAGGGACAGAGATACGCAGTATTTT. Translated: CASSKRDRDTQYF.

This clone occurred once. V is TRBV10-2 and J is TRBJ2-5; D not certain. CDR3 length equals 12 residues. Germline CDR1 is WSHSY and CDR2 is SAAADI. Trimming stripped 6 bases from V and 1 base from J, with 6 bases between. CDR3 nucleotides: TGCGCCAGCAGACAGACCCAAGAGACCCAGTACTTC. It encodes CASRQTQETQYF.